The clone carrying this T cell receptor beta chain showed up just a few times. The antigen remains undetermined. The V gene's germline CDR1 is MRHNA and CDR2 SNTAGT. This CDR3 has 14 residues. Trimming removed 5 bases from V and 8 bases from J; junction bases left unmatched: 8. Using its own MiXCR run on the RT-PCR reads, TCRdb lists one record per CDR3 protein. There are roughly 570,000 distinct CDR3 sequences in the sample; 10% to 15% occur only once, and around 13% lies in the top ten. The record originates from a study of response to subunit inactivated influenza vaccine. Whole-study results and caveats: Only a handful of new T cells, the authors suggested, are recruited with each seasonal influenza vaccination.

The chain recombines TRBV6-4 with TRBJ2-1; the match to TRBD2 covers 8 bases. The origin of this receptor is a man aged 50-60 years who received an inactivated influenza vaccine. The sample here was PBMCs from blood, taken 40 to 50 days after vaccination. CDR3 sequence (DNA): TGTGCCAGCAGTAGGGGACTAGAGCGCGATGAGCAGTTCTTC. Residues: CASSRGLERDEQFF.